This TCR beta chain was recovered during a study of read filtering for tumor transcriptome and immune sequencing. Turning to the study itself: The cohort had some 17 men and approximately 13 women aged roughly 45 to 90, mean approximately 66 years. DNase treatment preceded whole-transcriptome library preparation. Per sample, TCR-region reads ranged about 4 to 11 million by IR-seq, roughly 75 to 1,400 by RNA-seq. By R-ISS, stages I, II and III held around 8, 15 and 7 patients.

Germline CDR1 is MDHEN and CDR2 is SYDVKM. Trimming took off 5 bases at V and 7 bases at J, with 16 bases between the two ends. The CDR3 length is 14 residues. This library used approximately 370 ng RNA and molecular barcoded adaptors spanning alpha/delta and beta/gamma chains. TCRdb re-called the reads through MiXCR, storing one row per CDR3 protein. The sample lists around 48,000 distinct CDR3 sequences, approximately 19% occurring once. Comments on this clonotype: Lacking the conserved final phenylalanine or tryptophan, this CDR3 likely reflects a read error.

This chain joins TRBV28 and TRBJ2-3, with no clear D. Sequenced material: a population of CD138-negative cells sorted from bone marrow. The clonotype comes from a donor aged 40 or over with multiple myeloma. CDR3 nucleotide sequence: TGTGCCAGCAGTCTGGCCAGCCCGCGGAATACGCAGTATCTT. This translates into CASSLASPRNTQYL.